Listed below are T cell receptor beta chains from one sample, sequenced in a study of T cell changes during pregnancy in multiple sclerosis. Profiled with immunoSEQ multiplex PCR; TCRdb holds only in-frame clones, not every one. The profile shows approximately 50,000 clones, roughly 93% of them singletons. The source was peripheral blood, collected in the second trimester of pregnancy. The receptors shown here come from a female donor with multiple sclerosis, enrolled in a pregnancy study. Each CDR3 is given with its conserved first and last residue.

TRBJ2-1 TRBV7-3 CASSGGASGGDNEQFF
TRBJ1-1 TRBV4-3 CASSSAPGHTEAFF
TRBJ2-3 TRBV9 CASSPRTGGEADTQYF
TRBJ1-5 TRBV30 CAWSQGGPQHF
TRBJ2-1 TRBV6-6 CASSGGSGVRNEQFF
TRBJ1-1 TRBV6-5 CASSPGTGNTEAFF
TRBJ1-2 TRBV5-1 CASSLNKGQGNYGYTF
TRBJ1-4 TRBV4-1 CASSQGVSEKLFF
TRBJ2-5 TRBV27 CASGQGQETQYF
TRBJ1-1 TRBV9 CASSVGGGSTEAFF
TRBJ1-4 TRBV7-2 CASSAGRDEKLFF
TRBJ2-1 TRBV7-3 CASSPTQVNEQFF
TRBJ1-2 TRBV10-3 CAISESRQGNTF
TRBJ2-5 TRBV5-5 CASSPRWGGAFQETQYF
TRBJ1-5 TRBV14 CASSQGYPGSNQPQHF
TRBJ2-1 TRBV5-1 CASSLLGLAGVMSSYNEQFF
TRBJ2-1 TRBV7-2 CASSLTSGGYNEQFF
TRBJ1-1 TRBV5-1 CASSSDRERMTEAFF
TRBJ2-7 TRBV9 CASSVAGQGYEQYF
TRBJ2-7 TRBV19 CASGGTGRVEQYF
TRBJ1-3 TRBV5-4 CASSLNQGRGPLSGNTIYF
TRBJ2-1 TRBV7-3 CASSLFGKRGATNNEQFF
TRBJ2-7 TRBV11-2 CASSLIRGGFEQYF
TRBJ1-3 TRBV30 CAVQQGRGNTIYF
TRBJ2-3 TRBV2 CASRGLAGGLTDTQYF
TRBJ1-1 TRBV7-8 CASSLAGHNTEAFF
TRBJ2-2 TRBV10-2 CASSLYGGELFF
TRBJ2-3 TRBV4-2 CASSQERGGSDTQYF
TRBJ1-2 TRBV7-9 CASSPDRDNGYTF
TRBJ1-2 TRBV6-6 CASTTRTGINYGYTF
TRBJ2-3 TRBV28 CASSSGTGMYF
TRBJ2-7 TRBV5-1 CASSLMVIRDIPYEQYF
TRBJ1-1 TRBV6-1 CASSPRRMNTEAFF
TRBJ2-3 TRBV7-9 CASSLAERGYTDTQYF
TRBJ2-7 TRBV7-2 CASSPPNGGEQYF